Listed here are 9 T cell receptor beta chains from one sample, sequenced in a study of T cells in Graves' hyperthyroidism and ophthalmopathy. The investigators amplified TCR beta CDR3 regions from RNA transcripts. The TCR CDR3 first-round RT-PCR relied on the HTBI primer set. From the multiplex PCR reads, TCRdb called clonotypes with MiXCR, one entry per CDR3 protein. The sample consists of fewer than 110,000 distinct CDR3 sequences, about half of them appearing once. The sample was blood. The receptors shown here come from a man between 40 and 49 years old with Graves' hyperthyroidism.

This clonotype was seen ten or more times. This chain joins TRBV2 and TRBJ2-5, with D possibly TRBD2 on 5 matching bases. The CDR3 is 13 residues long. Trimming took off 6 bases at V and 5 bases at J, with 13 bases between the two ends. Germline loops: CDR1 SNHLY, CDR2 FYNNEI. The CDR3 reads CASRVGVIETQYF. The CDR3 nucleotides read TGTGCCAGCAGGGTCGGGGTAATCGAGACCCAGTACTTC. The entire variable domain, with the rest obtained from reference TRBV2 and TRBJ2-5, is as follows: EPEVTQTPSHQVTQMGQEVILRCVPISNHLYFYWYRQILGQKVEFLVSFYNNEISEKSEIFDDQFSVERPDGSNFTLKIRSTKLEDSAMYFCASRVGVIETQYFGPGTRLLVL.

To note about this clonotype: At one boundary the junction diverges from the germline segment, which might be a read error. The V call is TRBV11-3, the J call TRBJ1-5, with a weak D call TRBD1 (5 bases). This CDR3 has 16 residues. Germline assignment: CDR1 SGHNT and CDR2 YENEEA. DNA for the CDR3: TGTGCCAGCAGCCAGGGACTAGCGGGCTACAATGAGCCCCAGCATTTT. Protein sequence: CASSQGLAGYNEPQHF.

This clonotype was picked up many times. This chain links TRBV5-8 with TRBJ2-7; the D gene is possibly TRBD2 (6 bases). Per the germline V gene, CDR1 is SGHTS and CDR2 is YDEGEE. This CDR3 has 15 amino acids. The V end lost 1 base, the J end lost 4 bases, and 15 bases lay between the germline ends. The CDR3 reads CASSLNVADFYEQYF. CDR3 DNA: TGTGCCAGCAGCTTGAACGTAGCGGATTTTTACGAGCAGTACTTC.

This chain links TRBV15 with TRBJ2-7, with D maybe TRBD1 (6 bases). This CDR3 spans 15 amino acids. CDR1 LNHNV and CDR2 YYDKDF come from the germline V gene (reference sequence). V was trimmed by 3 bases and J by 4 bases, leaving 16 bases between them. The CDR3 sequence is CATSSFQGGAYEQYF. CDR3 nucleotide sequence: TGTGCCACCAGCAGCTTTCAAGGGGGAGCTTACGAGCAGTACTTC.

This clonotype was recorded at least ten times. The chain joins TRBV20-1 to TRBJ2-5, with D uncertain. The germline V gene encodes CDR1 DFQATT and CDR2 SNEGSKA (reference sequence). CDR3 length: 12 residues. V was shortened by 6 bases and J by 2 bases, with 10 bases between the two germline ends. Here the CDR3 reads CSARRLQETQYF. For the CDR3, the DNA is TGCAGTGCCAGGCGGTTGCAAGAGACCCAGTACTTC.

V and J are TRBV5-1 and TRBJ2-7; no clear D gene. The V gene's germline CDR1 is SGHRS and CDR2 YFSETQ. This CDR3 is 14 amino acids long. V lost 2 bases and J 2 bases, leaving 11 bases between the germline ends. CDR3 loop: CASSFSGPAYEQYF. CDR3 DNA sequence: TGCGCCAGCAGCTTCAGTGGGCCAGCCTACGAGCAGTACTTC.

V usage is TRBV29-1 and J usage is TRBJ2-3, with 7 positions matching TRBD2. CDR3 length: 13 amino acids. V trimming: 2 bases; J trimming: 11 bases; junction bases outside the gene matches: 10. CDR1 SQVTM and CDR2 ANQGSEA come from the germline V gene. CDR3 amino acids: CSVEPGGLGEQYF. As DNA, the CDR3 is TGCAGCGTTGAACCGGGGGGTTTGGGGGAGCAGTATTTT.

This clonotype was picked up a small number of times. The CDR3 region is CASSQLQGSCSGANVLTF. The CDR3 DNA reads TGCGCCAGCAGCCAACTCCAGGGGAGTTGTTCTGGGGCCAACGTCCTGACTTTC. The chain joins TRBV4-1 to TRBJ2-6; weak D call: TRBD1 (6 bases). V gave up 2 bases and J gave up 1 base, with 15 bases separating them. The CDR3 is made up of 18 amino acids. The germline V gene has CDR1 MGHRA and CDR2 YSYEKL.

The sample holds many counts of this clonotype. In DNA, the CDR3 is TGTGCCAGCAGTGAAGGAAAGAACACTGAAGCTTTCTTT. Protein: CASSEGKNTEAFF. The chain couples TRBV6-1 to TRBJ1-1; D ambiguous. The CDR3 spans 13 residues. Germline CDR1 reads MNHNS; CDR2 reads SASEGT. Trimming stripped 1 base from V and 1 base from J, with 4 bases between.